The clone carrying this T cell receptor beta chain was seen more than once but under ten times. Its specificity is not known. This CDR3 comprises 16 residues. Germline assignment: CDR1 MDHEN and CDR2 SYDVKM. The V end lost 3 bases, the J end lost 2 bases, and 15 bases lay between the germline ends. The data were obtained in a study of T-cell memory formation after mild COVID-19. Study as a whole: Largely, TCR clusters stayed within a single donor.

TCRdb fed the 5' RACE reads into MiXCR, producing one record per CDR3 protein. The table shows under 550,000 distinct CDR3 sequences, with roughly 18% occurring only once. Study-wide results and caveats: The main location of contracting CD4+ clones was CM and EM, and that of contracting CD8+ clones was EMRA. Several responding clones turned up in pre-infection memory, indicating that cross-reactive memory may have taken part. Balance between CD4 and CD8 was seen in clones contracting day 15 to 85, and a CD4+ lean was seen in later expanders.

The V call is TRBV28, the J call TRBJ2-3, with D perhaps matching TRBD1 (7 bases). Sequencing was done on a sample of PBMCs or a T cell subset sorted from them (not recorded which). This receptor was obtained from a man younger than 35 who had mild COVID-19 (a few samples of this study predate the infection). Cell type and time point are not known. The CDR3 reads CASSFQAGQSTDTQYF. The CDR3 region has the DNA TGTGCCAGCAGTTTCCAGGCGGGACAGTCCACAGATACGCAGTATTTT.